Sequencing of this TCR beta chain was carried out in a study of blood T cell repertoires in COVID-19. This clone was detected only a few times. Germline loops: CDR1 SGHRS, CDR2 YFSETQ. V was shortened by 0 bases and J by 7 bases, with 11 bases between the two germline ends. This CDR3 region has 15 residues. Clones were read by immunoSEQ multiplex PCR, and TCRdb kept only the in-frame ones, dropping some. Of around 180,000 clones in the sample, approximately 85% were seen once. The source is a human donor with active or convalescent COVID-19. The donor label of this sample is uncertain. Sequenced material: peripheral blood. This chain uses TRBV5-1 with TRBJ1-6; D is ambiguous. Written as DNA, the CDR3 is TGCGCCAGCAGCTTGGACACCGGCGGAAATTCACCCCTCCACTTT. Translated: CASSLDTGGNSPLHF.